Listed here are 6 T cell receptor beta chains from one sample, sequenced in a study of T cells in Graves' hyperthyroidism and ophthalmopathy. Amplified TCR beta CDR3 regions came from RNA transcripts. HTBI primers were employed in a first-round RT-PCR of the TCR CDR3. Each CDR3 protein is one row after TCRdb ran MiXCR on the multiplex PCR reads. The repertoire holds approximately 330,000 distinct CDR3 sequences, with around 23% as singletons. The material sequenced was blood. The receptors were gathered from a woman between 50 and 59 years old with Graves' hyperthyroidism.

This clonotype was found a few times. This chain connects TRBV29-1 to TRBJ2-7; D is ambiguous. This CDR3 spans 11 amino acids. Looked up from germline, CDR1 is SQVTM and CDR2 is ANQGSEA. Trimming removed 4 bases from V and 3 bases from J, with 7 bases in between. The CDR3 here is CSVALGYEQYF. The CDR3 nucleotides are TGCAGCGTTGCCTTGGGCTACGAGCAGTACTTC.

Only one count was recorded for this clonotype. V gene TRBV27 combines with J gene TRBJ1-1; 10 bases agree with TRBD1. CDR3 length: 14 amino acids. V trimming: 5 bases; J trimming: 8 bases; junction bases outside the gene matches: 8. Germline lookup yields CDR1 MNHEY and CDR2 SMNVEV (reference sequence). CDR3 coding DNA: TGTGCCAGCAGTCGGACAGGGGGAACGGGCGAAGCTTTCTTT. It encodes CASSRTGGTGEAFF.

This clonotype was detected ten times or more. The chain is built from TRBV28 and TRBJ2-5; 7 nucleotides align to TRBD2. The germline gives CDR1 MDHEN, CDR2 SYDVKM. J was trimmed by 5 bases and V by 2 bases; bases with no gene match: 5. The CDR3 length is 14 residues. The CDR3 loop is CASSLGGSEETQYF. CDR3 sequence (DNA): TGTGCCAGCAGTTTAGGCGGGAGTGAGGAGACCCAGTACTTC.

This clonotype was counted between two and nine times. V gene TRBV6-5 combines with J gene TRBJ2-5; 9 bases agree with TRBD2. Germline V gene data show CDR1 as MNHEY and CDR2 as SVGAGI. This CDR3 has 15 amino acids. Trimming took 3 bases from V and 1 from J; bases not matched to a gene: 3. The chain's CDR3 is CASSYGTSPQETQYF. As DNA, the CDR3 is TGTGCCAGCAGTTATGGGACTAGCCCCCAAGAGACCCAGTACTTC.

This clonotype occurred many times. It is unclear where the CDR3 begins or ends on the DNA, so no DNA is shown, and the CDR3 is as TCRdb lists it. The chain uses TRBV28 and TRBJ2-7; TRBD1, as called in the table, went unchecked against the DNA. Germline-derived CDR1 and CDR2 are MDHEN and SYDVKM. The CDR3 has 15 amino acids, counting both end residues. CDR3 residues: CASSSSGVGGYEQYF.

At least ten counts were recorded for this clonotype. The V and J genes are TRBV20-1 and TRBJ1-2, with D possibly TRBD1 on 6 matching bases. Germline CDR1 reads DFQATT; CDR2 reads SNEGSKA (reference sequence). This CDR3 spans 13 amino acids. V dropped 6 bases and J dropped 8 bases, with 19 bases sitting between them. CDR3 sequence: CSAPLRGGHGYTF. In nucleotides, the CDR3 is TGCAGTGCCCCGTTGCGCGGGGGGCACGGCTACACCTTC.